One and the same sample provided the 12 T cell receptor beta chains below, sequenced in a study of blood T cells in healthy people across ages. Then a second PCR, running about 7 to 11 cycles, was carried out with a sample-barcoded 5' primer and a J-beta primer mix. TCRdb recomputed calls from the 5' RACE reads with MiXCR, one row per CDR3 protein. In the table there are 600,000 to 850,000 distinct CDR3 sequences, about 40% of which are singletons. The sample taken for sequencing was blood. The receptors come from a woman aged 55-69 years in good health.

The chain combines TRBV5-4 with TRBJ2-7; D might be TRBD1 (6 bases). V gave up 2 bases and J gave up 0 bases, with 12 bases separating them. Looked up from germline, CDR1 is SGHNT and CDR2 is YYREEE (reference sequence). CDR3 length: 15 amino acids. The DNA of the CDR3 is TGTGCCAGCAGCTTCGAACCAGGGGACTCCTACGAGCAGTACTTC. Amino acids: CASSFEPGDSYEQYF.

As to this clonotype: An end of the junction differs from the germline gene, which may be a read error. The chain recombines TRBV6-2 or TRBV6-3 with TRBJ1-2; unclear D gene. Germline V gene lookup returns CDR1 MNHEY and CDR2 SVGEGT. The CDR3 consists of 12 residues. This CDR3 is CASIYASRGYTF. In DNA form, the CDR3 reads TGTGCCAGCATTTACGCAAGCCGCGGCTACACCTTC.

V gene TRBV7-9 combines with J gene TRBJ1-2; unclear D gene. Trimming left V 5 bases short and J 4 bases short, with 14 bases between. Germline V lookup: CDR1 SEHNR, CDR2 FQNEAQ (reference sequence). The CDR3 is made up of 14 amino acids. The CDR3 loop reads CASSRFEGGYGYTF. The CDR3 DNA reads TGTGCCAGCAGCCGGTTCGAGGGTGGCTATGGCTACACCTTC. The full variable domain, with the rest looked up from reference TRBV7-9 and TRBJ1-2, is DTGVSQNPRHKITKRGQNVTFRCDPISEHNRLYWYRQTLGQGPEFLTYFQNEAQLEKSRLLSDRFSAERPKGSFSTLEIQRTEQGDSAMYLCASSRFEGGYGYTFGSGTRLTVV.

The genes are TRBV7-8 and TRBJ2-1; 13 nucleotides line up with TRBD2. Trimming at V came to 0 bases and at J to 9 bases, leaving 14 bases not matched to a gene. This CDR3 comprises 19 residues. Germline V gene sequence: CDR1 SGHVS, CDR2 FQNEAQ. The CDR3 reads CASSLAQGLAGRRAGEQFF. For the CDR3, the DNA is TGTGCCAGCAGCTTAGCCCAGGGACTAGCGGGGCGCCGGGCGGGTGAGCAGTTCTTC. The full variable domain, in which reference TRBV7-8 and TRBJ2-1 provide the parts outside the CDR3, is GAGVSQSPRYKVAKRGQDVALRCDPISGHVSLFWYQQALGQGPEFLTYFQNEAQLDKSGLPSDRFFAERPEGSVSTLKIQRTQQEDSAVYLCASSLAQGLAGRRAGEQFFGPGTRLTVL.

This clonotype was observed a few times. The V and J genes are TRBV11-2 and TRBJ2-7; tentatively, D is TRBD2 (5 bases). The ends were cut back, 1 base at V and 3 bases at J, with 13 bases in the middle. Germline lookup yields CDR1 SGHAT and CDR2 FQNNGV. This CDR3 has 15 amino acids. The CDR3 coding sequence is TGTGCCAGCAGCTTAGGGGAAGGGAGAGGCTACGAGCAGTACTTC. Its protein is CASSLGEGRGYEQYF.

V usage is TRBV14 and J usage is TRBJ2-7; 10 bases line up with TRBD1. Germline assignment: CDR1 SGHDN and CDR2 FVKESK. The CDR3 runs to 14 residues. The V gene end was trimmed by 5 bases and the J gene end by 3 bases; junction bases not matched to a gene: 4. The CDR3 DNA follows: TGTGCCAGCAGCACGGACAGGGGGATCTACGAGCAGTACTTC. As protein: CASSTDRGIYEQYF.

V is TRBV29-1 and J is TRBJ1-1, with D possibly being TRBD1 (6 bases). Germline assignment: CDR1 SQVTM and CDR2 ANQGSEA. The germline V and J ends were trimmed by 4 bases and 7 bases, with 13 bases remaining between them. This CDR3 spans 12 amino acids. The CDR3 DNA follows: TGCAGCGTTGCTGGGGGGGCGGTTGAAGCTTTCTTT. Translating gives CSVAGGAVEAFF.

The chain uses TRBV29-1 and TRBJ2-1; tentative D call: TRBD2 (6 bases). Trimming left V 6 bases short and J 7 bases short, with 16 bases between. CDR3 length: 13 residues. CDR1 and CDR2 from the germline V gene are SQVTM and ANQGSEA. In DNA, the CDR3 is TGCAGCGTGGAGGGCCGGAACTCAAATGAGCAGTTCTTC. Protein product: CSVEGRNSNEQFF.

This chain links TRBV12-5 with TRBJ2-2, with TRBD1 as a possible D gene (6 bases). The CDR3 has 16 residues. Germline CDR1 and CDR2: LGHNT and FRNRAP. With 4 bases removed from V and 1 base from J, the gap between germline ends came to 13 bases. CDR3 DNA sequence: TGTGCTAGTGGTTCCCCGACAGGAAAGAACACCGGGGAGCTGTTTTTT. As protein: CASGSPTGKNTGELFF.

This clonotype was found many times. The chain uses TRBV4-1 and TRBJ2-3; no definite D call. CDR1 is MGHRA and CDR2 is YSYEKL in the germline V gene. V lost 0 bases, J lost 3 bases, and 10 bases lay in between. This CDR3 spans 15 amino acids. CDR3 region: CASSQDGSPTDTQYF. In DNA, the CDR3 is TGCGCCAGCAGCCAAGACGGCAGTCCGACAGATACGCAGTATTTT.

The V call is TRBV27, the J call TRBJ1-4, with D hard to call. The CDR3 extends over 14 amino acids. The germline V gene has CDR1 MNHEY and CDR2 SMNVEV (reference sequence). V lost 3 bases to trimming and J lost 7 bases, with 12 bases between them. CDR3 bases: TGTGCCAGCAGTTTTACGTTGCAGGCTGAAAAACTGTTTTTT. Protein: CASSFTLQAEKLFF.

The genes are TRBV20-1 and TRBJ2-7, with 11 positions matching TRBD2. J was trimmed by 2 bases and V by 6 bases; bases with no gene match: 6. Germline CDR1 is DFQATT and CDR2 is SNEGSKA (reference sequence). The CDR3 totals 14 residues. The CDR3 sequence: CSAQTSGSTYEQYF. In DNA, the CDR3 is TGCAGTGCGCAAACTAGCGGGAGCACCTACGAGCAGTACTTC.